This is a list of T cell receptor beta chains from one sample in a study of shared clonotypes between healthy human individuals. This table comes from immunoSEQ multiplex PCR, and its TCRdb copy is limited to in-frame clones, with some not included. This sample yields hundreds of thousands of clones, of which 95% are seen a single time; about 0.11% belongs to the top ten. The sequencing input was naive CD8+ T cells sorted from blood. The receptor source for this set is a woman aged 30 to 39 in good health. CDR3s leave out the opening cysteine and the closing phenylalanine or tryptophan.

TRBJ1-1,11,TRBV6-6,ASSYSGTGEAF
TRBJ2-4,14,TRBV28,ASSSLAGGLKNIQY
TRBJ1-1,13,TRBV27,ASSSWDRGLSEAF
TRBJ1-4,13,TRBV27,ASALNRGLNEKLF
TRBJ1-1,11,TRBV11-3,ASSLDEGALAF
TRBJ1-2,12,TRBV7-9,ASSLGAILYGYT
TRBJ2-3,16,TRBV11-3,ASSLSYGATVDTDTQY
TRBJ1-1,14,TRBV27,ASSLTPLAWGTEAF
TRBJ1-4,13,TRBV15,ATSVGTGTNEKLF
TRBJ2-1,15,TRBV15,ATSRPADSDDADEQF
TRBJ2-7,9,TRBV30,AWSEGGEQY
TRBJ2-7,12,TRBV6-5,ASSLLAGDREQY
TRBJ2-7,13,TRBV7-2,ASSLGDRASYEQY
TRBJ2-3,14,TRBV6-5,ASSYDPLGATDTQY
TRBJ2-7,13,TRBV27,ASSYDRGGKNEQY
TRBJ2-3,11,TRBV6-5,ASSYSGGPRQN
TRBJ2-7,11,TRBV19,ASNAGHSYEQY
TRBJ2-5,13,TRBV25-1,ASSESGTVEETQY
.,14,TRBV29-1,SVEEAGTSGSYEQY
TRBJ2-1,14,TRBV28,ASSTDRPQGYNEQF
.,12,TRBV29-1,SVGSGRALYEQY
TRBJ2-7,12,TRBV27,ASSISGRNDEQY
TRBJ2-1,13,TRBV7-8,ASSLDRSSYNEQF
TRBJ2-7,13,TRBV4-1,ASSQDSGGTYEQY
TRBJ1-1,16,TRBV7-9,ASRPPGDSESRDTEAF
TRBJ2-3,14,TRBV28,ASSGLEGEDTDTQY
TRBJ2-7,12,TRBV29-1,SVPRGQGEYEQY
TRBJ1-1,13,TRBV27,ASSRRDRVSTEAF
TRBJ1-5,12,TRBV4-1,ASSLRFSNQPQH
TRBJ1-2,11,TRBV29-1,SVHRGSIYGYT
TRBJ2-1,13,TRBV7-9,ASSFGHDEYNEQF
TRBJ1-1,11,TRBV7-6,ASSLLANTEAF
TRBJ2-3,17,TRBV7-2,ASSFRPWGLAGGADTQY
TRBJ2-1,13,TRBV29-1,SVEDRGRILNEQF
TRBJ1-2,9,TRBV20-1,SARDPGGYT
TRBJ2-3,10,TRBV5-6,ASSFRTDTQY
TRBJ2-5,11,TRBV5-4,ASSSESGETQY
TRBJ2-7,13,TRBV29-1,SVEGDRGRVDEQY
TRBJ2-2,12,TRBV29-1,SVGTGGGFGELF
TRBJ1-6,14,TRBV6-1,ASSEPGGRANSPLH
TRBJ1-4,12,TRBV28,ASSPGTGDKKLF
TRBJ2-1,15,TRBV9,ASTSGSGGYNYNEQF